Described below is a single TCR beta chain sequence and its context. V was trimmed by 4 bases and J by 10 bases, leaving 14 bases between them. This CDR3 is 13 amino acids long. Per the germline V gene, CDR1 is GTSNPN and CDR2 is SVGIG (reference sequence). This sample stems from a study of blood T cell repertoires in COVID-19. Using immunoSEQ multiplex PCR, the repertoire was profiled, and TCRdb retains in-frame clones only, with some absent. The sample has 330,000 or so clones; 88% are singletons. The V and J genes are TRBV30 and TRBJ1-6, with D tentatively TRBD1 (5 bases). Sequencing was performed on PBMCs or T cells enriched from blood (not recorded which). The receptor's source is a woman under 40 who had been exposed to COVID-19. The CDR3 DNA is TGTGCCTGGAAGGGTGGGGCAGGCTCACCCCTCCACTTT. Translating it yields CAWKGGAGSPLHF. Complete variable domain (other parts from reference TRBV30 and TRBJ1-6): SQTIHQWPATLVQPVGSPLSLECTVEGTSNPNLYWYRQAAGRGLQLLFYSVGIGQISSEVPQNLSASRPQDRQFILSSKKLLLSDSGFYLCAWKGGAGSPLHFGNGTRLTVT.